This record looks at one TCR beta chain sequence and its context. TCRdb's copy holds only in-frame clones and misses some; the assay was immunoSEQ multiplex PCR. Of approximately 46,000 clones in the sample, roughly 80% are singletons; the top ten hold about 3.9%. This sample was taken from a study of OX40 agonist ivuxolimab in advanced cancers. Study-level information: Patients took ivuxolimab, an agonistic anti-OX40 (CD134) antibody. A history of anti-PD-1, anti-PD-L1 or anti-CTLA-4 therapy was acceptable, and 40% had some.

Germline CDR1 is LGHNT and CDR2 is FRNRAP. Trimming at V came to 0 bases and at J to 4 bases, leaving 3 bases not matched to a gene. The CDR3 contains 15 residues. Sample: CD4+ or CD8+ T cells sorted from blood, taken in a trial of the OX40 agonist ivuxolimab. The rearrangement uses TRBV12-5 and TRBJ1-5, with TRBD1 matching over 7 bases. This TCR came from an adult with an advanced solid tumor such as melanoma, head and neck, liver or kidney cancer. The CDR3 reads CASGLVDRPNQPQHF. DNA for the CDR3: TGTGCTAGTGGTTTGGTGGACAGGCCTAATCAGCCCCAGCATTTT.